This TCR beta chain was captured by sequencing in a study of Ad26.COV2.S vaccination and SARS-CoV-2 variants. The data were produced by immunoSEQ multiplex PCR, yet TCRdb's version contains in-frame clones alone and is incomplete. The table shows around 370,000 clones, with under 95% occurring only once. Remarks on this clone: Antigen: not known.

Study-wide results and limits: Analyses that measured TCR breadth and depth may have underestimated total T cell responses. Participants given vaccine showed non-spike TCR breadth similar to that of placebo recipients. Marked by substantial breadth, spike-specific CD8+ and CD4+ T cell responses were reportedly seen after vaccination. Spike-specific TCR breadth ran higher among vaccine recipients than placebo recipients.

Germline V gene sequence: CDR1 MNHNS, CDR2 SASEGT. The CDR3 consists of 13 residues. V was shortened by 2 bases and J by 4 bases, with 8 bases between the two germline ends. V is TRBV6-1 and J is TRBJ1-1; a weak D match, TRBD1 (5 bases). Source: peripheral blood, taken after recovery from COVID-19. The receptor's source is a human donor who had recovered from COVID-19. In DNA form, the CDR3 reads TGTGCCAGCAGTGAACTGGGGCCCACTGAAGCTTTCTTT. This encodes CASSELGPTEAFF.